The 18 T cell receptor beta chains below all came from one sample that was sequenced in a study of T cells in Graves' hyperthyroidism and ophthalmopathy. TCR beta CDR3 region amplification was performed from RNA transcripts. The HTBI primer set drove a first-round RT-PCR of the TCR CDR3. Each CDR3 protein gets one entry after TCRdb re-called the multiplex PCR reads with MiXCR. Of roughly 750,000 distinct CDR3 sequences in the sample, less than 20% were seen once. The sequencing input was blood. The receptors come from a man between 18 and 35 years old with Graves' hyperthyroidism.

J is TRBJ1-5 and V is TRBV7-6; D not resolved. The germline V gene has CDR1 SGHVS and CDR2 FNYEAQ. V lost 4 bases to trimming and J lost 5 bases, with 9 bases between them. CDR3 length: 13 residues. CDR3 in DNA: TGTGCCAGCAGCTCCGGGGTCGATCAGCCCCAGCATTTT. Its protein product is CASSSGVDQPQHF.

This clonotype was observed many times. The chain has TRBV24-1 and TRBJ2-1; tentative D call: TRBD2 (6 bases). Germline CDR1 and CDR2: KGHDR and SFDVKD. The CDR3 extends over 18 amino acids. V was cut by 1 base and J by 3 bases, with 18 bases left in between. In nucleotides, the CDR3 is TGTGCCACCAGTGATTTAACCTCGGGAGTCAGTGGCTACAATGAGCAGTTCTTC. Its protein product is CATSDLTSGVSGYNEQFF.

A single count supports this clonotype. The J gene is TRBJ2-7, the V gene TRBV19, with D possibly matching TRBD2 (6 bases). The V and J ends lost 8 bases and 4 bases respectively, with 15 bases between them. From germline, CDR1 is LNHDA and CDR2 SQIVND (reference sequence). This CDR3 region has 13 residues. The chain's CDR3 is CASARGLQYEQYF. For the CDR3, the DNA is TGTGCCAGTGCCCGGGGACTTCAATACGAGCAGTACTTC.

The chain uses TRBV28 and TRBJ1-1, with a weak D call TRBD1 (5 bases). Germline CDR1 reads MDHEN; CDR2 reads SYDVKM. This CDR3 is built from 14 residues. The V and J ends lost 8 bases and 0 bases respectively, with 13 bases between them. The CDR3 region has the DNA TGTGCCAGCCACGCCAGGGTTATGAACACTGAAGCTTTCTTT. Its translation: CASHARVMNTEAFF. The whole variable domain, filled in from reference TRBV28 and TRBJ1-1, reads DVKVTQSSRYLVKRTGEKVFLECVQDMDHENMFWYRQDPGLGLRLIYFSYDVKMKEKGDIPEGYSVSREKKERFSLILESASTNQTSMYLCASHARVMNTEAFFGQGTRLTVV.

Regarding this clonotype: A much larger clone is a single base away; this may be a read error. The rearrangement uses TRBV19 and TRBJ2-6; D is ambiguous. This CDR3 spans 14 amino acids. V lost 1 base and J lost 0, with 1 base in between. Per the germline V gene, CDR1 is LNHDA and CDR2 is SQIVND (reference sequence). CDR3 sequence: CASSIGSGANVLTF. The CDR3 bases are TGTGCCAGTAGTATAGGCTCTGGGGCCAACGTCCTGACTTTC.

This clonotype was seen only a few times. Here the CDR3 DNA reads TGTGCCAGCTCACCAGGGACAGGGCTCAATCAGCCCCAGCATTTT. Protein: CASSPGTGLNQPQHF. The chain joins TRBV18 to TRBJ1-5; 9 nucleotides match TRBD1. This CDR3 is 15 amino acids long. Trimming cost V 2 bases and J 3 bases; bases outside gene matches: 2. Germline V gene data show CDR1 as KGHSH and CDR2 as LQKENI.

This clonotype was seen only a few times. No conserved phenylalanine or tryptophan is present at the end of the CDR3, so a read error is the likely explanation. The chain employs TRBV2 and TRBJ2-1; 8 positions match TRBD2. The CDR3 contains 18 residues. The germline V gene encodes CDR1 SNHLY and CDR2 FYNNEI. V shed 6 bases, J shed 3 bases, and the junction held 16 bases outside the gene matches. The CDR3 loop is CASSPLSPQREHYNEQFL. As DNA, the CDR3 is TGTGCCAGCAGCCCTTTAAGCCCCCAGCGGGAGCACTACAATGAGCAGTTCCTC.

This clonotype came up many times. The chain's CDR3 is CASSFWGRYNEQFF. The CDR3 coding sequence is TGTGCCAGCAGTTTTTGGGGAAGATACAATGAGCAGTTCTTC. This chain links TRBV12-3 or TRBV12-4 with TRBJ2-1, with D unclear. This CDR3 is built from 14 residues. Deletions cut 3 bases from V and 4 bases from J, with 10 bases between.

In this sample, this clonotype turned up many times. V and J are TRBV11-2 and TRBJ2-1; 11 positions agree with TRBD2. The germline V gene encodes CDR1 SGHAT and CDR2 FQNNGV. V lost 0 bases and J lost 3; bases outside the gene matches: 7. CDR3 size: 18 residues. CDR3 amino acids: CASSLELAGGLGYNEQFF. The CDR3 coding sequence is TGTGCCAGCAGCTTAGAGCTAGCGGGAGGATTGGGCTACAATGAGCAGTTCTTC.

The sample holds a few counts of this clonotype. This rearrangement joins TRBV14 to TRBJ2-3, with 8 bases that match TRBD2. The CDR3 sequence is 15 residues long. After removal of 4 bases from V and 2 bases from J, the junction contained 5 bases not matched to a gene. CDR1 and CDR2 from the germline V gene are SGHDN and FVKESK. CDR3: CASSRRGGYTDTQYF. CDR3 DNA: TGTGCCAGCAGCCGACGCGGGGGGTACACAGATACGCAGTATTTT.

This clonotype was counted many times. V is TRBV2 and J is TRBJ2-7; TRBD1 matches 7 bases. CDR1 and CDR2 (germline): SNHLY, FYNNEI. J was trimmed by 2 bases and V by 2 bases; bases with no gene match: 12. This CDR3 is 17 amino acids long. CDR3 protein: CASSEQVGIGGAYEQYF. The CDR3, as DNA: TGTGCCAGCAGTGAACAAGTCGGTATAGGGGGCGCCTACGAGCAGTACTTC.

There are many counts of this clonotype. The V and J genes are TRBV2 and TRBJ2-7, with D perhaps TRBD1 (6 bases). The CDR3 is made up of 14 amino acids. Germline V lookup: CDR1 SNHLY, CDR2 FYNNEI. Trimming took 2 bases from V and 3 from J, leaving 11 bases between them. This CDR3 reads CASSEQGRYYEQYF. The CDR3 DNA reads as TGTGCCAGCAGTGAACAGGGGCGATACTACGAGCAGTACTTC.

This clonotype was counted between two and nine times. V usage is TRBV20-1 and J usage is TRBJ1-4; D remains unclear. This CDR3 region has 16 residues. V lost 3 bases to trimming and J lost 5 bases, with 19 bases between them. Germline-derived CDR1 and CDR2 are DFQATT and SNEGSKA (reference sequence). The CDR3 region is CSASGASGALNEKLFF. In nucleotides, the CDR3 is TGCAGTGCTAGTGGTGCCTCCGGTGCTTTAAATGAAAAACTGTTTTTT.

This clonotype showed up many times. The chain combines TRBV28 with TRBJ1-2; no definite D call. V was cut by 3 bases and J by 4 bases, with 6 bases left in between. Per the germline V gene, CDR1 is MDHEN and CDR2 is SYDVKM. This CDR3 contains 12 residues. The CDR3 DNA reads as TGTGCCAGCAGTTTCTCTCCCTATGGCTACACCTTC. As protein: CASSFSPYGYTF.

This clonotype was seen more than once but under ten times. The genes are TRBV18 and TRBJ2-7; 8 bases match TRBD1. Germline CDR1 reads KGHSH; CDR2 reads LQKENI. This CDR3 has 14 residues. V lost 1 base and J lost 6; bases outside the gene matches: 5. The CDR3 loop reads CASSPRTGRSEQYF. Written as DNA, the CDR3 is TGTGCCAGCTCACCACGGACAGGGCGCAGCGAGCAGTACTTC.

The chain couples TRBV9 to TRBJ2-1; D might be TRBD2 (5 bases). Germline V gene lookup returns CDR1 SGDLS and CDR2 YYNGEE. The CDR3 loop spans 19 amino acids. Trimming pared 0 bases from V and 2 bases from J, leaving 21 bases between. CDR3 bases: TGTGCCAGCAGCGTAGCTCTAAATGGTGCCTTGAGGGCCTACAATGAGCAGTTCTTC. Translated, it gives CASSVALNGALRAYNEQFF.

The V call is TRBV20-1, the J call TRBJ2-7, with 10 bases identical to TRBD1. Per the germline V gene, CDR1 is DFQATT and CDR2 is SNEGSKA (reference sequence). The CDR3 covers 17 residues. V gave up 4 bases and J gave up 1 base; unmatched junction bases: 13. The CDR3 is CSATNTGQGILSYEQYF. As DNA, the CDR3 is TGCAGTGCTACGAATACGGGACAGGGGATCTTATCCTACGAGCAGTACTTC.

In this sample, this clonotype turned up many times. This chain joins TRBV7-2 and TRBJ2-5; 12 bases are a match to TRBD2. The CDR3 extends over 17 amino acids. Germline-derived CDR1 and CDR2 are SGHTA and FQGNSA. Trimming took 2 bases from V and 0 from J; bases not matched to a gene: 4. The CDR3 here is CASSLYRTSGNQETQYF. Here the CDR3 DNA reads TGTGCCAGCAGCTTATATCGGACTAGCGGGAACCAAGAGACCCAGTACTTC.